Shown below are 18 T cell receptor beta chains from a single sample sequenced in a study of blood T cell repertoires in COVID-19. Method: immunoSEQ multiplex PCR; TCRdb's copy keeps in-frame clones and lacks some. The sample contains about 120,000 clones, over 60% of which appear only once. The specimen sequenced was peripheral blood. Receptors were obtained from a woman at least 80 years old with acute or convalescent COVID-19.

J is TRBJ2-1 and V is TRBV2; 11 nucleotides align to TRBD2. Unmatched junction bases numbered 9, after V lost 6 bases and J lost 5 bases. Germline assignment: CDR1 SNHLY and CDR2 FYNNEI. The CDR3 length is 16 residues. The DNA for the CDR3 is TGTGCCAGCAGACCAGAACTAGCGGGGGCCCACAATGAGCAGTTCTTC. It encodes CASRPELAGAHNEQFF.

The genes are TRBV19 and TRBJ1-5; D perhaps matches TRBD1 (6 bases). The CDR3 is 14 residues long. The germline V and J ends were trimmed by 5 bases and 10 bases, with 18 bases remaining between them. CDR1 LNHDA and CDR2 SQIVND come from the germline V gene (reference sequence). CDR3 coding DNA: TGTGCCAGTAGTCCCGGGACAACCATCCTTCCCCAGCATTTT. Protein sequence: CASSPGTTILPQHF.

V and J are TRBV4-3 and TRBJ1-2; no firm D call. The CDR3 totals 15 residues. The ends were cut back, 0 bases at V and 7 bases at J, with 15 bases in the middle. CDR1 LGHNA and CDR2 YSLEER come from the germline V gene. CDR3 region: CASSQDQAVAGGYTF. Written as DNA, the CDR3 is TGCGCCAGCAGCCAAGATCAAGCAGTGGCGGGTGGCTACACCTTC.

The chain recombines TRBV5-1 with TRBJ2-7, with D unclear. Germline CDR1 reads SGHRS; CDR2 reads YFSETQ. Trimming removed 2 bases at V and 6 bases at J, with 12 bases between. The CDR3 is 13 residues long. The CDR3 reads CASSFGPSPEQYF. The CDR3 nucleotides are TGCGCCAGCAGCTTTGGGCCCTCACCCGAGCAGTACTTC. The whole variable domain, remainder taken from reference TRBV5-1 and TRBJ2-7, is KAGVTQTPRYLIKTRGQQVTLSCSPISGHRSVSWYQQTPGQGLQFLFEYFSETQRNKGNFPGRFSGRQFSNSRSEMNVSTLELGDSALYLCASSFGPSPEQYFGPGTRLTVT.

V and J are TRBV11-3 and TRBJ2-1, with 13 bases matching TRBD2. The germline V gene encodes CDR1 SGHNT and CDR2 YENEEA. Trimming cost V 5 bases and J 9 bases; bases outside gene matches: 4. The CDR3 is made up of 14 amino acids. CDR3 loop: CASSPRTSGSEQFF. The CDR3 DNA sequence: TGTGCCAGCAGCCCCCGGACTAGCGGGAGTGAGCAGTTCTTC.

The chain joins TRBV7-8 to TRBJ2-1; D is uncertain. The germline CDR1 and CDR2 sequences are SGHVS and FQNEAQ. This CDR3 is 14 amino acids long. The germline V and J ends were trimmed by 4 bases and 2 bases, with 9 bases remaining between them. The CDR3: CASSWRLTYNEQFF. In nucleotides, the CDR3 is TGTGCCAGCAGCTGGCGGCTCACCTACAATGAGCAGTTCTTC.

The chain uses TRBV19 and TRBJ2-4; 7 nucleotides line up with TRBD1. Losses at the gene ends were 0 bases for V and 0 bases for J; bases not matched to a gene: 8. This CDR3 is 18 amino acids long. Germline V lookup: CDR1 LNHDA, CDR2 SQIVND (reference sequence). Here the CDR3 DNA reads TGTGCCAGTAGTATAGAAGGGGGACAGAACCTAGCCAAAAACATTCAGTACTTC. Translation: CASSIEGGQNLAKNIQYF.

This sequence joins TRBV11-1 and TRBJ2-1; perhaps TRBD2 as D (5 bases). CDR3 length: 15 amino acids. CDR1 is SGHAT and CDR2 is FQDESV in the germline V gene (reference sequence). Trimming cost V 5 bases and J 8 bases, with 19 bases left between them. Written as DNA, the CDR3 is TGTGCCAGCAGCCGGGAAGGCGGCTCTGGGGATGAGCAGTTCTTC. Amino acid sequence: CASSREGGSGDEQFF.

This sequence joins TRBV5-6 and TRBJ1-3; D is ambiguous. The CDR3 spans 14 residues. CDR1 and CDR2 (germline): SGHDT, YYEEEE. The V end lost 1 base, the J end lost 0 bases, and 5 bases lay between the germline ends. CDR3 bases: TGTGCCAGCAGCTTGATCAGCTCTGGAAACACCATATATTTT. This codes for CASSLISSGNTIYF.

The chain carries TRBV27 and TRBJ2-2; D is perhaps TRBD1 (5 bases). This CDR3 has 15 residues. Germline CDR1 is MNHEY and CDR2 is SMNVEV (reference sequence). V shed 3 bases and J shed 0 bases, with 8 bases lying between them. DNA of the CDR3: TGTGCCAGCAGTTTTACAGGCGCGAACACCGGGGAGCTGTTTTTT. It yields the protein CASSFTGANTGELFF.

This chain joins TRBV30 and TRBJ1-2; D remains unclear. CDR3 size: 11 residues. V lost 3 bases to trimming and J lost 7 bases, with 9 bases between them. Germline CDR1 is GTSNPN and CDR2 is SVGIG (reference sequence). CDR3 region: CAWSHEGGYTF. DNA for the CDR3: TGTGCCTGGAGCCATGAGGGTGGCTACACCTTC.

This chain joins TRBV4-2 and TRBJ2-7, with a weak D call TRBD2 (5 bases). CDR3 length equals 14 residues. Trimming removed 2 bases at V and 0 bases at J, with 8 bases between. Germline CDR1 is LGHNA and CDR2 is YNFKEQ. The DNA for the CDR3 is TGTGCCAGCAGCCAAACGGACTTCTCCTACGAGCAGTACTTC. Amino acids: CASSQTDFSYEQYF.

The CDR3 coding sequence is TGTGCCAGCAGCCCCGGGACAGGGGATTATGGCTACACCTTC. Amino acids: CASSPGTGDYGYTF. J is TRBJ1-2 and V is TRBV7-9; 10 positions match TRBD1. With V trimmed by 5 bases and J by 5 bases, 5 bases remained unmatched. The CDR3 covers 14 residues. The germline CDR1 and CDR2 sequences are SEHNR and FQNEAQ (reference sequence). Combining the CDR3 with reference TRBV7-9 and TRBJ1-2 gives the whole variable domain DTGVSQNPRHKITKRGQNVTFRCDPISEHNRLYWYRQTLGQGPEFLTYFQNEAQLEKSRLLSDRFSAERPKGSFSTLEIQRTEQGDSAMYLCASSPGTGDYGYTFGSGTRLTVV.

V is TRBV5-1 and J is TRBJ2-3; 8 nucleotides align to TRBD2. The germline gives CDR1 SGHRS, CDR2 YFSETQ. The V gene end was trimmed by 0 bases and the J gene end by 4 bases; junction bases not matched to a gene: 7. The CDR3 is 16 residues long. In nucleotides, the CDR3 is TGCGCCAGCAGCTTGGCATCGGGGGGGCATCCAGATACGCAGTATTTT. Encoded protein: CASSLASGGHPDTQYF.

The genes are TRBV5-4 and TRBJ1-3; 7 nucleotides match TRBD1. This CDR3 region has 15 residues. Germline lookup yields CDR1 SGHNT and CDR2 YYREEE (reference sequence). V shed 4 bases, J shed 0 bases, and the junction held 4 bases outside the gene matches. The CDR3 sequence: CASSPDRRSGNTIYF. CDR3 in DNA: TGTGCCAGCAGCCCGGACAGGCGCTCTGGAAACACCATATATTTT.

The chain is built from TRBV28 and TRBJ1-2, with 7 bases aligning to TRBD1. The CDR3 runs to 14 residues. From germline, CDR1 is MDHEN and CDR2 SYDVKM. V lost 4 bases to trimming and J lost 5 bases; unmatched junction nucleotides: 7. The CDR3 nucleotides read TGTGCCAGCAGTTCCGGTAGCAGGGGGTATGGCTACACCTTC. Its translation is CASSSGSRGYGYTF.

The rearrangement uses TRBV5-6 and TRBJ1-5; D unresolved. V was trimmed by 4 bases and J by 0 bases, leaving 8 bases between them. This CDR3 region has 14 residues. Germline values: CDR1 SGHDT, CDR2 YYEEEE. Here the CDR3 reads CASSRQNSNQPQHF. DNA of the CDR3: TGTGCCAGCAGCCGTCAGAATAGCAATCAGCCCCAGCATTTT.

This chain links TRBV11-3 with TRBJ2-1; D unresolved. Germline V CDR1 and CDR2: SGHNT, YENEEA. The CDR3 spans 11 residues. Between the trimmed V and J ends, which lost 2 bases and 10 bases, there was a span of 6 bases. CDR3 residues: CASSLNGEQFF. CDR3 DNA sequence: TGTGCCAGCAGCTTAAACGGGGAGCAGTTCTTC.